This TCR beta chain stems from a study of cytomegalovirus exposure and HLA in healthy donors. Assay: immunoSEQ multiplex PCR; the TCRdb copy retains only in-frame clones and omits some. This table has around 250,000 clones, 90% appearing once. Comments on this clone: The antigen is not known.

General study points: The authors confirmed in vitro that three CMV-associated chains were specific for CMV antigens.

Unmatched junction bases numbered 17, after V lost 4 bases and J lost 2 bases. The CDR3 spans 19 residues. Germline lookup yields CDR1 MNHEY and CDR2 SMNVEV (reference sequence). The V call is TRBV27, the J call TRBJ2-3, with 8 bases lining up with TRBD2. The source material was PBMCs. This TCR came from a woman in her 30s in good health and CMV-seronegative. The CDR3 DNA reads TGTGCCAGCAGTTCGCTACCCCTCTCCCAAGCGGGGGTCACAGATACGCAGTATTTT. It yields the protein CASSSLPLSQAGVTDTQYF.